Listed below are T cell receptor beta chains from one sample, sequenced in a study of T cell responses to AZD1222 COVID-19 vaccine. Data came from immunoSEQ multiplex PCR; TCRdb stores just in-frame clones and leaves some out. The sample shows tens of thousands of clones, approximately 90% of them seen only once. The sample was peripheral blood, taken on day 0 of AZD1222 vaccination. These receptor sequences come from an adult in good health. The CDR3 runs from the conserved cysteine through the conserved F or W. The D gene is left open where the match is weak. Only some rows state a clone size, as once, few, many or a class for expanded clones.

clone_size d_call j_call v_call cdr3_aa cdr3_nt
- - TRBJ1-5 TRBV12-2 CASRLAHGPLNQPQHF TGTGCAAGTCGCTTAGCACATGGACCCCTTAACCAGCCCCAGCATTTT
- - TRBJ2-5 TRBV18 CASRPSPLGETQYF TGTGCCAGCCGCCCGTCCCCGTTGGGAGAGACCCAGTACTTC
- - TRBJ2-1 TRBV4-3 CASSQDALPGPYNEQFF TGCGCCAGCAGCCAAGACGCCCTCCCGGGGCCCTACAATGAGCAGTTCTTC
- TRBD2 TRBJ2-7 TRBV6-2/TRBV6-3 CASSYPRGDSYEQYF TGTGCCAGCAGTTACCCTCGGGGGGACTCCTACGAGCAGTACTTC
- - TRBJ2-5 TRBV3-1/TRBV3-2 CASSQGGVVGGETQYF TGTGCCAGCAGCCAAGGCGGGGTAGTAGGTGGGGAGACCCAGTACTTC
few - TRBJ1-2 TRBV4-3 CASSEQGLYGYTF TGCGCCAGCAGCGAGCAAGGTCTCTATGGCTACACCTTC
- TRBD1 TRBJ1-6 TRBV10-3 CAIRPRDSNSPLHF TGTGCCATCAGGCCCCGGGACAGTAATTCACCCCTCCACTTT
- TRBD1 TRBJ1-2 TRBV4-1 CASSQDKGQGAGGYTF TGCGCCAGCAGCCAAGATAAGGGACAGGGGGCCGGTGGCTACACCTTC
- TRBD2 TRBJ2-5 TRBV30 CAWSLGGGKSETQYF TGTGCCTGGAGCCTGGGCGGGGGGAAGTCGGAGACCCAGTACTTC
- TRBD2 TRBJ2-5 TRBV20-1 CSASRRGEETQYF TGCAGTGCTAGTAGGCGGGGGGAAGAGACCCAGTACTTC
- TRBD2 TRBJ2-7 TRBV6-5 CASSYSGASGGYEQYF TGTGCCAGCAGTTACAGTGGGGCTAGCGGGGGCTACGAGCAGTACTTC
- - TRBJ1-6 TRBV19 CASSISPRTGSPLHF TGTGCCAGTAGTATATCACCTCGGACGGGTTCACCCCTCCACTTT
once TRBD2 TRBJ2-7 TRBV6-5 CASSFSRREGYEQYF TGTGCCAGCAGTTTCTCTAGGAGGGAGGGTTACGAGCAGTACTTC
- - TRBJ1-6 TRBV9 CASSVDPHREDSPLHF TGTGCCAGCAGCGTGGATCCTCACAGGGAGGATTCACCCCTCCACTTT
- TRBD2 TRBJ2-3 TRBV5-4 CASSLALAGGPDTDTQYF TGTGCCAGCAGCTTGGCCCTAGCGGGGGGGCCAGACACAGATACGCAGTATTTT
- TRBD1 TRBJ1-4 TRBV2 CASSGTGGGEKLFF TGTGCCAGCAGCGGGACAGGGGGCGGTGAAAAACTGTTTTTT
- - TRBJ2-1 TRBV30 CAWSGIYNEQFF TGTGCCTGGAGCGGGATCTACAATGAGCAGTTCTTC
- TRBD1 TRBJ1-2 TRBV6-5 CASSSSGTGKYGYTF TGTGCCAGCAGTTCCTCCGGGACAGGGAAATATGGCTACACCTTC
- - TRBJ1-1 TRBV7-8 CASSRGGWGTEAFF TGTGCCAGCAGCCGAGGAGGTTGGGGGACTGAAGCTTTCTTT
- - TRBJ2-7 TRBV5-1 CASTIAADYEQYF TGCGCCAGCACAATTGCAGCCGACTACGAGCAGTACTTC
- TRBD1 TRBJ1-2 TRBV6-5 CASAKSGTVHLGTF TGTGCCAGCGCGAAGTCCGGGACAGTCCATTTGGGCACCTTC
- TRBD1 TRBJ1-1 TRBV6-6 CASSYGQGAGTEAFF TGTGCCAGCAGTTACGGACAGGGGGCTGGGACTGAAGCTTTCTTT
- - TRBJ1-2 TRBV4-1 CASSQDRQDYYGYTF TGCGCCAGCAGCCAAGATCGACAGGACTACTATGGCTACACCTTC
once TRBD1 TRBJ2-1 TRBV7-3 CASRQPGQGVRSGNEQFF TGTGCCAGCAGGCAACCGGGACAGGGTGTACGATCGGGCAATGAGCAGTTCTTC
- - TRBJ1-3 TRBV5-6 CASSLDLAVGNTIYF TGTGCCAGCAGCTTGGATCTGGCAGTCGGAAACACCATATATTTT
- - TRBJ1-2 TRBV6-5 CASSYSTGGRYGYTF TGTGCCAGCAGTTACTCAACCGGGGGCCGGTATGGCTACACCTTC
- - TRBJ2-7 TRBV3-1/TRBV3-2 CASTSRGGASSEQYF TGTGCCAGCACCAGCAGGGGCGGGGCGTCTAGCGAGCAGTACTTC